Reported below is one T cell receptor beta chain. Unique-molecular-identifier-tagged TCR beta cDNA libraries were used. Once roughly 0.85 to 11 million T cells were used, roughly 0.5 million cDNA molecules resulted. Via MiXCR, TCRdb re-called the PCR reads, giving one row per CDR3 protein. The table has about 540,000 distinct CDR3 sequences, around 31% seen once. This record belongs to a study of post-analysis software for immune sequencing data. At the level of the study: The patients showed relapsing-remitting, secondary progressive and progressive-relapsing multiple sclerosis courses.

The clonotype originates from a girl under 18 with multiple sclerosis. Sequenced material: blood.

In DNA form, the CDR3 reads TGTGCCAGCAGTTACAGGCAACGGAGGAACGAGCAGTACTTC. Residues: CASSYRQRRNEQYF. V gene TRBV12-3 or TRBV12-4 combines with J gene TRBJ2-5; D assignment may be TRBD1 or TRBD2 (5 bases each). The end of the DNA is better explained by TRBJ2-7, so the J call may be wrong. The CDR3 extends over 14 amino acids.